Each of the 9 T cell receptor beta chains below was sequenced from the same sample in a study of T cells after yellow fever vaccination. MiXCR was run by TCRdb on the 5' RACE reads, yielding one entry per CDR3 protein. The profile shows hundreds of thousands of distinct CDR3 sequences, about a fifth of them singletons. Sample: PBMCs, taken 15 days after the yellow fever booster vaccination. The source is a man under 40 who received the YFV17D yellow fever vaccine.

The V and J genes are TRBV9 and TRBJ2-6; D ambiguous. This CDR3 region has 17 residues. Germline V gene sequence: CDR1 SGDLS, CDR2 YYNGEE. V was cut by 0 bases and J by 1 base, with 11 bases left in between. CDR3 bases: TGTGCCAGCAGCGTAGAGATTCGGAGTTCTGGGGCCAACGTCCTGACTTTC. This translates into CASSVEIRSSGANVLTF.

This clonotype was seen ten or more times. The V call is TRBV4-3, the J call TRBJ2-2, with 7 positions matching TRBD1. The germline gives CDR1 LGHNA, CDR2 YSLEER. There are 16 residues in the CDR3. Trimming at V came to 0 bases and at J to 1 base, leaving 2 bases not matched to a gene. DNA of the CDR3: TGCGCCAGCAGCCAAGACCGACAGGGGAACACCGGGGAGCTGTTTTTT. This sequence encodes CASSQDRQGNTGELFF.

The chain has TRBV6-2 or TRBV6-3 and TRBJ2-5, with a possible D match to TRBD2 (5 bases). Germline loops: CDR1 MNHEY, CDR2 SVGEGT. Trimming cost V 10 bases and J 2 bases, with 20 bases left between them. CDR3 size: 15 residues. The DNA for the CDR3 is TGTGCCACCAACCTCCACCGGGATCCACAAGAGACCCAGTACTTC. This encodes CATNLHRDPQETQYF.

This clonotype occurred a few times. The J gene is TRBJ2-7, the V gene TRBV7-2; D gene unclear. V was shortened by 6 bases and J by 4 bases, with 7 bases between the two germline ends. The CDR3 sequence is 11 residues long. Germline-derived CDR1 and CDR2 are SGHTA and FQGNSA. CDR3 DNA sequence: TGTGCCAGCAGAGTGGGTTACGAGCAGTACTTC. Amino acids: CASRVGYEQYF.

The chain carries TRBV20-1 and TRBJ2-1, with D unclear. Trimming stripped 2 bases from V and 9 bases from J, with 17 bases between. Germline V gene lookup returns CDR1 DFQATT and CDR2 SNEGSKA (reference sequence). The CDR3 sequence is 14 residues long. Here the CDR3 reads CSARPSRRAVEQFF. CDR3 DNA: TGCAGTGCTAGACCCTCGCGACGAGCCGTTGAGCAGTTCTTC.

The chain couples TRBV20-1 to TRBJ2-3; 12 bases are a match to TRBD2. This CDR3 is 17 amino acids long. CDR1 and CDR2 from the germline V gene are DFQATT and SNEGSKA (reference sequence). With 5 bases clipped from V and 4 bases from J, the junction kept 13 bases outside the gene matches. CDR3 nucleotide sequence: TGCAGTGCTCCCCAAATGGCTAGCGGGAGGGCGTCAGATACGCAGTATTTT. It codes for CSAPQMASGRASDTQYF.

This chain connects TRBV2 to TRBJ2-3; tentative D call: TRBD2 (5 bases). Per the germline V gene, CDR1 is SNHLY and CDR2 is FYNNEI. Trimming shortened V by 6 bases and J by 14 bases, and 24 bases separated the two germline ends. The length of the CDR3 is 14 residues. CDR3 sequence (DNA): TGTGCCAGCAGGGAACCCCCGGAGGTCCACCTCAGGTATTTT. The encoded protein is CASREPPEVHLRYF.

This clonotype was recorded many times. This chain connects TRBV5-1 to TRBJ2-1, with D hard to call. CDR1 and CDR2 from the germline V gene are SGHRS and YFSETQ. Deletions cut 0 bases from V and 1 base from J, with 5 bases between. This CDR3 has 14 amino acids. The CDR3 DNA reads TGCGCCAGCAGCTTGGCCGAGTCCTACAATGAGCAGTTCTTC. Translating gives CASSLAESYNEQFF.

The chain carries TRBV7-2 and TRBJ2-2, with 7 nucleotides matching TRBD1. CDR1 SGHTA and CDR2 FQGNSA come from the germline V gene. The CDR3 is 16 residues long. The trim removed 5 bases at V and 1 base at J, leaving 7 bases unmatched. The CDR3 is CASSARQGENTGELFF. The CDR3 DNA reads as TGTGCCAGCAGCGCAAGACAGGGCGAGAACACCGGGGAGCTGTTTTTT.